This TCR beta chain came from a study of radiation and T cells in renal cell carcinoma (dated by TCRdb to about 2020). A note on the overall study: The samples were obtained from a clinical trial, where primary renal cell carcinomas were treated with 15 Gy stereotactic body radiation therapy and then removed by nephrectomy 4 weeks afterward. Across all 50 or so samples, 4 million or so unique CDR3 nucleotide sequences encoding around 2,500,000 unique CDR3 amino acid sequences were identified. In total, about 53 samples, comprising approximately 26 tumors and 27 peripheral blood samples, were subjected to TCR beta sequencing.

As to this clone: The antigen this receptor binds is unknown. The sample holds no much larger clone one base away, and base qualities are not on file.

The investigation overall reported the following: Top tumor clonotypes rose in blood from baseline to 2 weeks post-radiation, then contracted by 4 weeks, suggesting transient expansion of tumor-resident clones. Dynamics of the blood repertoire were not tracked past 4 weeks after treatment. Because the trial had a single-armed design, the trial could not examine how radiation dose or scheduling affected the TCR repertoire. Because pretreatment tumor biopsies were not available, the study could not determine whether clonotypes were already present within the tumor at baseline.

Ends trimmed: V by 4 bases, J by 5 bases; bases unmatched to a gene: 10. Looking up the germline V gene yields CDR1 SGHDN and CDR2 FVKESK. Taken from cysteine to phenylalanine, the CDR3 has 17 residues. Just the 51-base CDR3 DNA is kept, in frame starting at base 1. The intended sense of this specimen's time point label: blood 2 weeks post-SBRT. What this sample's treatment or condition label stands for: 15 Gy SBRT to primary tumor, nephrectomy 4 weeks later. Serial peripheral blood from radiation-treated patients was sampled at baseline, 2 weeks and 4 weeks after SBRT to track tumor-enriched clonotypes. Every patient had renal cell carcinoma of clear cell pathology. Genomic DNA for TCR sequencing was prepared using the QIAamp DNA Blood Mini Kit (Qiagen). Only samples passing all quality control checks were included in the analyses. The immunoSEQ kit was used, according to the manufacturer's recommendations, to generate TCR beta libraries from genomic DNA. Library preparation used a first multiplex PCR with proprietary primers, then a second PCR adding unique barcodes, with bead cleanups after each round. A kit-provided positive control reaction and a negative control reaction were included in every sample batch. The final libraries underwent checking on an Agilent 4200 TapeStation D1000 ScreenTape, volumetric pooling, and quantification by qPCR. Sequencing was performed on an Illumina NextSeq500 with a MidOutput 150-cycle cartridge, and 156 Read1 and 15 Index1 cycles were run with kit custom primers. The pooled library was loaded at around 1.1 pM with roughly 20% PhiX control spiked in. On the study's bioinformatics: Vendor-processed data were analyzed in R, and a clonotype was defined as all T cells sharing the same CDR3 nucleotide sequence. For clone abundance analyses, frequencies were normalized to the 10,000 most abundant clones in each sample. Public T cell clones, which averaged fewer than five per sample, were removed prior to analysis. An abundance difference of at least 32-fold between compartments was the criterion for calling clonotypes tumor-enriched or baseline blood-enriched. Clonotypes expanded or contracted between blood time points were identified with a beta-binomial differential abundance model. Tumor-blood repertoire similarity was measured with the Baroni-Urbani and Buser coefficient, and groups were compared using two-tailed Wilcoxon tests in R. This is the immuneACCESS table as TCRdb keeps it, with only in-frame sequences that have V and J called. A part of the clones is gone; compared with another copy, unresolved V genes explain less than half, and the rest is unexplained. V and J calls and clone size are as listed in that table; D and trimming were resolved from the DNA. The sample includes about 130,000 clones, with about 81% observed a single time. Of the sample, under 2.5% is held by the ten largest clones.

This clonotype was obtained from a woman aged 55-70 years with renal cell carcinoma. Sequencing used blood, obtained from a patient whose treatment included radiotherapy and nephrectomy. The V gene is TRBV14 and the J gene is TRBJ2-7, and TRBD2 aligns with 14 junction nucleotides. The DNA is as follows: TGTGCCAGCAGCCCCCTGGGACTAGCGGGAGTAGCGAACGAGCAGTACTTC. It specifies CASSPLGLAGVANEQYF.